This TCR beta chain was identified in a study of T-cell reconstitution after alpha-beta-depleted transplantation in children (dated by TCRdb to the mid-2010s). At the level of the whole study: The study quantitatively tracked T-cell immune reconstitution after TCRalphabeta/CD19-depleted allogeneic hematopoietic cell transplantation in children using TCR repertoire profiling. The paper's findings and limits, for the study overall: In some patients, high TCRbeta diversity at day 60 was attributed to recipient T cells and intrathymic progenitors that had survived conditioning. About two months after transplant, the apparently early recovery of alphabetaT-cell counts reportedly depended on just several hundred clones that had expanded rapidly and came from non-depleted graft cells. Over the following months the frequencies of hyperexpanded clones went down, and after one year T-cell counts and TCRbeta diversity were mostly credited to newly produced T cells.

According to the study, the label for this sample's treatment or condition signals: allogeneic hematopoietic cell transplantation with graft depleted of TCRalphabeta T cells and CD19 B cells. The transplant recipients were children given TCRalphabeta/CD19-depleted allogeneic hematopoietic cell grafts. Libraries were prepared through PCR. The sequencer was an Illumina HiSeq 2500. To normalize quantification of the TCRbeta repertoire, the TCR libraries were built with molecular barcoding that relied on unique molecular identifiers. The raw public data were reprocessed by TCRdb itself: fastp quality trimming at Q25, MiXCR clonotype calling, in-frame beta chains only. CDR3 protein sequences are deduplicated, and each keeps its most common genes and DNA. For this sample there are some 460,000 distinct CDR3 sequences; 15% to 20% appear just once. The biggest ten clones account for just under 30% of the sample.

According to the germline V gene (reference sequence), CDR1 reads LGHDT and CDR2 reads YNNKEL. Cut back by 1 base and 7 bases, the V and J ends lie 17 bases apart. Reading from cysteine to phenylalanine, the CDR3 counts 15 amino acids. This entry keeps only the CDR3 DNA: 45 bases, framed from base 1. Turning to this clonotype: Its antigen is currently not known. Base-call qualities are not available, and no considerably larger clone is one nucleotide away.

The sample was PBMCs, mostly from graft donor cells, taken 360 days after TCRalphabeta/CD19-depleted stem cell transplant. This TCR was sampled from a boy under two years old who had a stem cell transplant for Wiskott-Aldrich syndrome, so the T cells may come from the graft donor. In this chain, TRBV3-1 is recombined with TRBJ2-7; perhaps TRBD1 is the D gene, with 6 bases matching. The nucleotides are TGTGCCAGCAGCCAAGGACTGCCAACAGGGACAGAGCAGTACTTC. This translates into CASSQGLPTGTEQYF.